These T cell receptor beta chains were read from a single sample in a study of blood T cell repertoires in COVID-19. The table came from immunoSEQ multiplex PCR; TCRdb's copy has only in-frame clones and leaves some out. The profile shows about 80,000 clones, around 79% of them singletons. Sequenced input: peripheral blood. These receptors came from a man aged 80 or over with acute or convalescent COVID-19. The CDR3 runs from the conserved cysteine through the conserved F or W. Fields, in order: V gene, D gene, clone size, J gene, CDR3 protein, CDR3 DNA. A D gene is named only where the DNA matches it firmly. Clone size appears in some rows only: once, few, many, or a class for an expanded clone.

V gene: TRBV19
D gene: TRBD1
clone size: -
J gene: TRBJ1-1
CDR3 protein: CASTMRQGATEAFF
CDR3 DNA: TGTGCCAGTACCATGCGACAGGGGGCCACTGAAGCTTTCTTT

V gene: TRBV7-9
D gene: -
clone size: -
J gene: TRBJ2-7
CDR3 protein: CASSLEAGSTHEQYF
CDR3 DNA: TGTGCCAGCAGCTTAGAGGCGGGGTCGACGCACGAGCAGTACTTC

V gene: TRBV6-1
D gene: -
clone size: -
J gene: TRBJ1-2
CDR3 protein: CASSEGANYGYTF
CDR3 DNA: TGTGCCAGCAGTGAGGGAGCTAACTATGGCTACACCTTC

V gene: TRBV7-4
D gene: -
clone size: -
J gene: TRBJ1-2
CDR3 protein: CASPRGQGICGYTF
CDR3 DNA: TGTGCCAGCCCCCGAGGGCAGGGGATTTGTGGCTACACCTTC

V gene: TRBV7-9
D gene: -
clone size: large
J gene: TRBJ1-1
CDR3 protein: CASSLLSLMNTEAFF
CDR3 DNA: TGTGCCAGCAGCTTACTGTCACTCATGAACACTGAAGCTTTCTTT

V gene: TRBV7-2
D gene: -
clone size: -
J gene: TRBJ1-6
CDR3 protein: CASRDPGYTPGRPSSPLHF
CDR3 DNA: TGTGCCAGCAGGGATCCGGGCTATACTCCCGGGAGGCCAAGTTCACCCCTCCACTTT

V gene: TRBV27
D gene: -
clone size: -
J gene: TRBJ1-3
CDR3 protein: CASSSFDGRSSGNTIYF
CDR3 DNA: TGTGCCAGCAGTTCGTTCGACGGGAGAAGCTCTGGAAACACCATATATTTT

V gene: TRBV7-3
D gene: -
clone size: -
J gene: TRBJ1-1
CDR3 protein: CASSPSTGDTEAFF
CDR3 DNA: TGTGCCAGCAGCCCGTCGACAGGCGACACTGAAGCTTTCTTT

V gene: TRBV7-2
D gene: -
clone size: -
J gene: TRBJ1-6
CDR3 protein: CASSLAGGAGNSPLHF
CDR3 DNA: TGTGCCAGCAGCTTAGCGGGGGGGGCAGGTAATTCACCCCTCCACTTT

V gene: TRBV5-1
D gene: TRBD2
clone size: -
J gene: TRBJ2-1
CDR3 protein: CASSLVPAGVGNEQFF
CDR3 DNA: TGCGCCAGCAGCTTGGTTCCAGCGGGGGTAGGCAATGAGCAGTTCTTC

V gene: TRBV15
D gene: TRBD1
clone size: few
J gene: TRBJ1-2
CDR3 protein: CATSGTGYNYGYTF
CDR3 DNA: TGTGCCACCAGCGGGACAGGGTATAACTATGGCTACACCTTC

V gene: TRBV10-3
D gene: -
clone size: -
J gene: TRBJ1-2
CDR3 protein: CAISEGEAGSYTF
CDR3 DNA: TGTGCCATCAGTGAGGGGGAGGCGGGGAGCTACACCTTC

V gene: TRBV7-9
D gene: -
clone size: -
J gene: TRBJ1-2
CDR3 protein: CASSFRDYGYTF
CDR3 DNA: TGTGCCAGCAGCTTTCGTGACTATGGCTACACCTTC

V gene: TRBV5-4
D gene: TRBD2
clone size: -
J gene: TRBJ2-3
CDR3 protein: CASSLTSGGRDTQYF
CDR3 DNA: TGTGCCAGCAGCTTGACTAGCGGGGGACGAGATACGCAGTATTTT

V gene: TRBV5-1
D gene: TRBD1
clone size: -
J gene: TRBJ1-5
CDR3 protein: CASSLEGQGSNQPQHF
CDR3 DNA: TGCGCCAGCAGCTTGGAAGGACAGGGGTCCAATCAGCCCCAGCATTTT

V gene: TRBV7-7
D gene: -
clone size: -
J gene: TRBJ2-2
CDR3 protein: CASSRGTGRGDTGELFF
CDR3 DNA: TGTGCTAGCAGCAGAGGGACTGGCAGGGGGGACACCGGGGAGCTGTTTTTT

V gene: TRBV19
D gene: TRBD1
clone size: -
J gene: TRBJ1-6
CDR3 protein: CASSRGQGEPNSPLHF
CDR3 DNA: TGTGCCAGTAGTCGAGGACAGGGGGAGCCCAATTCACCCCTCCACTTT

V gene: TRBV29-1
D gene: -
clone size: -
J gene: TRBJ2-5
CDR3 protein: CSVEDLVGQQMETQYF
CDR3 DNA: TGCAGCGTTGAAGATTTAGTCGGACAGCAGATGGAGACCCAGTACTTC

V gene: TRBV10-1
D gene: -
clone size: -
J gene: TRBJ1-1
CDR3 protein: CASSDGGANTEAFF
CDR3 DNA: TGCGCCAGCAGTGACGGGGGTGCGAACACTGAAGCTTTCTTT

V gene: TRBV19
D gene: TRBD1
clone size: -
J gene: TRBJ1-1
CDR3 protein: CASSAGTGGPNTEAFF
CDR3 DNA: TGTGCCAGTAGTGCCGGGACAGGGGGCCCGAACACTGAAGCTTTCTTT

V gene: TRBV14
D gene: -
clone size: -
J gene: TRBJ1-6
CDR3 protein: CASSQGKGRWDSPLHF
CDR3 DNA: TGTGCCAGCAGCCAGGGGAAGGGGAGGTGGGATTCACCCCTCCACTTT

V gene: TRBV5-4
D gene: TRBD1
clone size: -
J gene: TRBJ1-6
CDR3 protein: CASSQGQGARGSPLHF
CDR3 DNA: TGTGCCAGCAGCCAAGGACAGGGTGCGAGGGGCTCACCCCTCCACTTT

V gene: TRBV2
D gene: TRBD1
clone size: -
J gene: TRBJ2-3
CDR3 protein: CASDRGRTDTQYF
CDR3 DNA: TGTGCCAGCGACAGGGGTCGGACAGATACGCAGTATTTT

V gene: TRBV11-2
D gene: -
clone size: -
J gene: TRBJ1-1
CDR3 protein: CASSLVRRNTEAFF
CDR3 DNA: TGTGCCAGCAGCTTAGTACGGAGGAACACTGAAGCTTTCTTT

V gene: TRBV5-1
D gene: -
clone size: once
J gene: TRBJ2-1
CDR3 protein: CASSLLGWDYNEQFF
CDR3 DNA: TGCGCCAGCAGCTTACTAGGGTGGGACTACAATGAGCAGTTCTTC

V gene: TRBV2
D gene: TRBD2
clone size: few
J gene: TRBJ2-5
CDR3 protein: CASTTSAETQYF
CDR3 DNA: TGTGCCAGCACGACTAGCGCTGAGACCCAGTACTTC

V gene: TRBV30
D gene: TRBD1
clone size: -
J gene: TRBJ2-7
CDR3 protein: CAWTTGTGYHEQYF
CDR3 DNA: TGTGCCTGGACTACCGGGACAGGGTACCACGAGCAGTACTTC

V gene: TRBV5-1
D gene: -
clone size: few
J gene: TRBJ1-1
CDR3 protein: CASSLAGTSNTEAFF
CDR3 DNA: TGCGCCAGCAGCTTGGCCGGGACATCGAACACTGAAGCTTTCTTT

V gene: TRBV30
D gene: -
clone size: -
J gene: TRBJ1-2
CDR3 protein: CAWSPGPGGGYTF
CDR3 DNA: TGTGCCTGGAGTCCCGGCCCGGGGGGTGGCTACACCTTC

V gene: TRBV3-1/TRBV3-2
D gene: -
clone size: -
J gene: TRBJ1-5
CDR3 protein: CASSPINSNQPQHF
CDR3 DNA: TGTGCCAGCAGCCCCATCAATAGCAATCAGCCCCAGCATTTT

V gene: TRBV7-2
D gene: -
clone size: few
J gene: TRBJ1-2
CDR3 protein: CASSDRVSYGYTF
CDR3 DNA: TGTGCCAGCAGCGACCGGGTCTCCTATGGCTACACCTTC

V gene: TRBV7-6
D gene: -
clone size: -
J gene: TRBJ1-1
CDR3 protein: CASSLEGRGMNTEAFF
CDR3 DNA: TGTGCCAGCAGCTTAGAGGGTAGGGGAATGAACACTGAAGCTTTCTTT

V gene: TRBV28
D gene: -
clone size: -
J gene: TRBJ1-1
CDR3 protein: CASSLAWGQAFF
CDR3 DNA: TGTGCCAGCAGTTTAGCTTGGGGGCAAGCTTTCTTT

V gene: TRBV3-1/TRBV3-2
D gene: TRBD1
clone size: -
J gene: TRBJ1-2
CDR3 protein: CASSQARRQGGYTF
CDR3 DNA: TGTGCCAGCAGCCAAGCCAGGAGACAGGGGGGCTACACCTTC

V gene: TRBV10-1
D gene: -
clone size: -
J gene: TRBJ1-1
CDR3 protein: CASSESGKNTEAFF
CDR3 DNA: TGCGCCAGCAGTGAGTCTGGCAAGAACACTGAAGCTTTCTTT

V gene: TRBV7-2
D gene: -
clone size: -
J gene: TRBJ1-2
CDR3 protein: CASSPDRNYGYTF
CDR3 DNA: TGTGCCAGCAGCCCAGACAGGAACTATGGCTACACCTTC

V gene: TRBV11-2
D gene: -
clone size: few
J gene: TRBJ2-1
CDR3 protein: CASRLDLPGYNEQFF
CDR3 DNA: TGTGCCAGCAGACTAGACCTGCCAGGCTACAATGAGCAGTTCTTC

V gene: TRBV27
D gene: -
clone size: -
J gene: TRBJ1-6
CDR3 protein: CASSLSTTYRESSYNSPLHF
CDR3 DNA: TGTGCCAGCAGTTTATCGACAACATACAGGGAATCGTCCTATAATTCACCCCTCCACTTT

V gene: TRBV10-3
D gene: TRBD1
clone size: -
J gene: TRBJ1-3
CDR3 protein: CAISDLGQAGGNTIYF
CDR3 DNA: TGTGCCATCAGTGATCTGGGACAGGCGGGTGGAAACACCATATATTTT

V gene: TRBV3-1/TRBV3-2
D gene: TRBD1
clone size: few
J gene: TRBJ1-1
CDR3 protein: CASSSRPQGATEAFF
CDR3 DNA: TGTGCCAGCAGCTCCCGCCCACAGGGGGCCACTGAAGCTTTCTTT

V gene: TRBV7-9
D gene: TRBD1
clone size: -
J gene: TRBJ1-1
CDR3 protein: CASSTQGGTEAFF
CDR3 DNA: TGTGCCAGCAGCACGCAGGGGGGCACTGAAGCTTTCTTT

V gene: TRBV7-9
D gene: -
clone size: -
J gene: TRBJ1-1
CDR3 protein: CASSLSGDYTEAFF
CDR3 DNA: TGTGCCAGCAGCTTATCTGGGGACTACACTGAAGCTTTCTTT

V gene: TRBV2
D gene: -
clone size: few
J gene: TRBJ1-1
CDR3 protein: CASLIGGNTEAFF
CDR3 DNA: TGTGCCAGCCTCATCGGGGGAAACACTGAAGCTTTCTTT

V gene: TRBV19
D gene: -
clone size: once
J gene: TRBJ1-6
CDR3 protein: CASSIVEFTPLHF
CDR3 DNA: TGTGCCAGTAGTATAGTCGAGTTCACACCCCTCCACTTT

V gene: TRBV13
D gene: -
clone size: -
J gene: TRBJ1-3
CDR3 protein: CASSPPGDSGNTIYF
CDR3 DNA: TGTGCCAGCAGCCCCCCCGGGGACTCTGGAAACACCATATATTTT

V gene: TRBV30
D gene: TRBD2
clone size: -
J gene: TRBJ2-1
CDR3 protein: CAWSVHGGDEQFF
CDR3 DNA: TGTGCCTGGAGTGTACATGGGGGGGATGAGCAGTTCTTC

V gene: TRBV6-5
D gene: TRBD1
clone size: -
J gene: TRBJ1-1
CDR3 protein: CASRHIQGARTEAFF
CDR3 DNA: TGTGCCAGCAGACACATACAGGGGGCTCGGACTGAAGCTTTCTTT

V gene: TRBV6-5
D gene: TRBD1
clone size: -
J gene: TRBJ1-1
CDR3 protein: CATGDRDTEAFF
CDR3 DNA: TGTGCTACCGGGGACAGAGACACTGAAGCTTTCTTT

V gene: TRBV2
D gene: TRBD2
clone size: -
J gene: TRBJ2-5
CDR3 protein: CASNRGLAGGETQYF
CDR3 DNA: TGTGCCAGCAACAGGGGACTAGCGGGGGGAGAGACCCAGTACTTC

V gene: TRBV6-5
D gene: -
clone size: -
J gene: TRBJ1-2
CDR3 protein: CASSDSIANYGYTF
CDR3 DNA: TGTGCCAGCAGTGACTCCATAGCTAACTATGGCTACACCTTC

V gene: TRBV7-6
D gene: -
clone size: -
J gene: TRBJ1-5
CDR3 protein: CASSLSRVRDNQPQHF
CDR3 DNA: TGTGCCAGCAGCTTATCTCGTGTGCGGGACAATCAGCCCCAGCATTTT

V gene: TRBV12-5
D gene: TRBD2
clone size: -
J gene: TRBJ2-2
CDR3 protein: CASGSRGGDTGELFF
CDR3 DNA: TGTGCTAGTGGTTCCCGGGGGGGCGACACCGGGGAGCTGTTTTTT

V gene: TRBV9
D gene: TRBD1
clone size: -
J gene: TRBJ1-6
CDR3 protein: CASSLQGGNSPLHF
CDR3 DNA: TGTGCCAGCAGCCTCCAGGGGGGAAATTCACCCCTCCACTTT

V gene: TRBV10-1
D gene: -
clone size: few
J gene: TRBJ1-2
CDR3 protein: CARCPRADSNYGYTF
CDR3 DNA: TGCGCCAGGTGTCCCAGGGCCGATTCTAACTATGGCTACACCTTC

V gene: TRBV6-5
D gene: -
clone size: once
J gene: TRBJ1-1
CDR3 protein: CASRTGDTEAFF
CDR3 DNA: TGTGCCAGCAGGACGGGGGATACTGAAGCTTTCTTT